This TCR beta chain emerged from a study of T cells in Graves' hyperthyroidism and ophthalmopathy. This clonotype showed up just a few times. CDR1 is DFQATT, CDR2 SNEGSKA, per germline (reference sequence). CDR3 length: 17 amino acids. With 4 bases clipped from V and 0 bases from J, the junction kept 7 bases outside the gene matches. Regions amplified from RNA transcripts were the TCR beta CDR3 regions. HTBI primers were the set used in a first-round RT-PCR of the TCR CDR3. TCRdb independently ran MiXCR on the multiplex PCR reads; one entry per CDR3 protein. The sample yields 550,000 to 800,000 distinct CDR3 sequences, 15% to 20% seen once.

J is TRBJ2-1 and V is TRBV20-1; 12 positions match TRBD2. The clonotype originates from a man between 18 and 35 years old with Graves' hyperthyroidism. The sequenced sample consisted of blood. The CDR3 loop reads CSAKGTSGFSSYNEQFF. The CDR3 DNA reads TGCAGTGCTAAGGGGACTAGCGGGTTTAGCTCCTACAATGAGCAGTTCTTC.